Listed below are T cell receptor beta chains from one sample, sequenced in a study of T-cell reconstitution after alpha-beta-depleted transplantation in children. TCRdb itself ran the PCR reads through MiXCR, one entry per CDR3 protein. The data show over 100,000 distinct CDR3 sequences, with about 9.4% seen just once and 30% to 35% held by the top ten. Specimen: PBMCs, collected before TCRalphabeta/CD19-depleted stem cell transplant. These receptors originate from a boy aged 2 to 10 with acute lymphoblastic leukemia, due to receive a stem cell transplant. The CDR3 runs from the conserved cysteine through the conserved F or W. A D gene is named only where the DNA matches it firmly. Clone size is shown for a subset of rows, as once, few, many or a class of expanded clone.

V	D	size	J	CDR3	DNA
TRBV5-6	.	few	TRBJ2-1	CASSPGGPYNEQFF	TGTGCCAGCAGCCCCGGGGGTCCCTACAATGAGCAGTTCTTC
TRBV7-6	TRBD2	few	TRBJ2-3	CASSARERGGGPDTQYF	TGTGCCAGCAGCGCGAGAGAGCGGGGCGGGGGGCCAGATACGCAGTATTTT
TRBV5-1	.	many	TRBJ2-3	CASSLVSSTDTQYF	TGCGCCAGCAGCTTGGTTTCTAGCACAGATACGCAGTATTTT
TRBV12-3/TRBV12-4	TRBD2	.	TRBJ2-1	CASSLSGRYYNEQFF	TGTGCCAGCAGTCTTAGCGGGAGGTACTACAATGAGCAGTTCTTC
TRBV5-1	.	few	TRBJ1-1	CASSLVDTEAFF	TGCGCCAGCAGCTTGGTGGACACTGAAGCTTTCTTT
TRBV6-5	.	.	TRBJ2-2	CASRTWGRGGPITGELFF	TGTGCCAGCAGAACTTGGGGAAGGGGGGGGCCTATCACCGGGGAGCTGTTTTTT
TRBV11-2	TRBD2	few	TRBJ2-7	CASSLRGSGSSYEQYF	TGTGCCAGCAGCCTCCGCGGTAGCGGGAGCTCCTACGAGCAGTACTTC
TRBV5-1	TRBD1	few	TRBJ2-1	CASSLRTGDDEQFF	TGCGCCAGCAGCTTGAGGACAGGGGACGATGAGCAGTTCTTC
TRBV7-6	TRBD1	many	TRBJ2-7	CASSTGQGPVSYEQYF	TGTGCCAGCAGCACTGGACAGGGCCCTGTATCCTACGAGCAGTACTTC
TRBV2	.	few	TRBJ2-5	CASSEGWLAGQETQYF	TGTGCCAGCAGTGAAGGATGGTTGGCAGGCCAAGAGACCCAGTACTTC
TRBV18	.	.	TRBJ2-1	CASSPPEGRDNEQFF	TGTGCCAGCTCACCACCGGAGGGGCGGGACAATGAGCAGTTCTTC
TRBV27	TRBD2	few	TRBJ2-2	CASSLRLAGAPGGELFF	TGTGCCAGCAGTTTGAGACTAGCGGGAGCCCCCGGCGGGGAGCTGTTTTTT
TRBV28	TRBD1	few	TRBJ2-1	CASTSPGTGFRNEQFF	TGTGCCAGCACCTCTCCCGGGACAGGGTTTAGGAATGAGCAGTTCTTC
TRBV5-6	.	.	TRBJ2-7	CASSASGKRQGLREQYF	TGTGCCAGCAGCGCAAGCGGGAAGCGCCAGGGGCTACGCGAGCAGTACTTC
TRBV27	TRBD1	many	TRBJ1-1	CASSFPGQGAGEAFF	TGTGCCAGCAGTTTCCCTGGACAGGGGGCGGGTGAAGCTTTCTTT
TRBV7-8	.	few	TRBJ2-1	CASSLAEPQFF	TGTGCCAGCAGCTTAGCGGAACCGCAGTTCTTC
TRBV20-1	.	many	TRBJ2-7	CSASGSLDEQYF	TGCAGTGCTAGCGGGAGTCTCGACGAGCAGTACTTC
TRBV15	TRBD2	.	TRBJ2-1	CATSRGSSGSYNEQFF	TGTGCCACCAGCAGAGGGTCTAGCGGGAGTTACAATGAGCAGTTCTTC
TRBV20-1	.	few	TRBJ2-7	CSPPYEQYF	TGCAGTCCACCATACGAGCAGTACTTC
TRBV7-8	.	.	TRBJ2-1	CASSLAWRNNEQFF	TGTGCCAGCAGCTTAGCCTGGCGGAACAATGAGCAGTTCTTC
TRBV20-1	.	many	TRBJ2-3	CSARGGDSHSTDTQYF	TGCAGTGCTAGAGGGGGGGACAGCCATAGCACAGATACGCAGTATTTT
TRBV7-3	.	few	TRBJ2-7	CASSLTKGDSYEQYF	TGTGCCAGCAGCTTAACGAAGGGGGACTCCTACGAGCAGTACTTC
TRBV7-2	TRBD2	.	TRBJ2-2	CASSLRLAGFGELFF	TGTGCCAGCAGCTTAAGGCTAGCGGGATTCGGGGAGCTGTTTTTT
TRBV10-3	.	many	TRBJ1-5	CAIKEPGYNQPQHF	TGTGCCATCAAAGAGCCGGGGTACAATCAGCCCCAGCATTTT
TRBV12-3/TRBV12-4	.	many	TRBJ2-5	CASSPSDGPYQETQYF	TGTGCCAGCAGCCCCTCCGACGGACCGTACCAAGAGACCCAGTACTTC
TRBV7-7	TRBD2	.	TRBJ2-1	CASSLNSGSRNEQFF	TGTGCTAGCAGCTTGAATAGCGGGAGTCGTAATGAGCAGTTCTTC
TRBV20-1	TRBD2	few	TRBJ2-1	CSASGPGTSGSYTRNEQFF	TGCAGTGCTAGTGGCCCGGGGACTAGCGGGAGTTATACGCGGAATGAGCAGTTCTTC
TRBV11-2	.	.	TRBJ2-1	CASSLVAPPVINELFF	TGTGCCAGCAGCTTAGTAGCTCCACCTGTTATCAATGAGCTGTTCTTC
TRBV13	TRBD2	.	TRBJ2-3	CASSLIREGLVDTQYF	TGTGCCAGCAGCCTTATACGGGAGGGCCTCGTAGATACGCAGTATTTT
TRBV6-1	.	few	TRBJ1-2	CASSEVLSYTF	TGTGCCAGCAGTGAAGTCCTTAGCTACACCTTC
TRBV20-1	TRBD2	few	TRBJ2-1	CSARITAQRESPNEQFF	TGCAGTGCTAGAATAACGGCTCAGCGGGAGTCCCCCAATGAGCAGTTCTTC
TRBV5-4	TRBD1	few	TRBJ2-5	CASSSGTGGQETQYF	TGTGCCAGCAGCTCCGGGACAGGGGGCCAAGAGACCCAGTACTTC
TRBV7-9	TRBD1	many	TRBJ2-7	CASSLGQGEVSGQYF	TGTGCCAGCAGCCTCGGACAGGGGGAGGTTAGTGGGCAGTACTTC
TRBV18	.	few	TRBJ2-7	CASSGGSSYEQYF	TGTGCCAGCTCAGGGGGGTCCTCCTACGAGCAGTACTTC
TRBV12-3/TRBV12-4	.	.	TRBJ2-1	CASSPSINEQFF	TGTGCCAGCAGTCCTAGCATTAATGAGCAGTTCTTC
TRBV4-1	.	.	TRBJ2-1	CASSQDPRGHSYNEQFF	TGCGCCAGCAGCCAAGACCCACGGGGGCATTCGTACAATGAGCAGTTCTTC